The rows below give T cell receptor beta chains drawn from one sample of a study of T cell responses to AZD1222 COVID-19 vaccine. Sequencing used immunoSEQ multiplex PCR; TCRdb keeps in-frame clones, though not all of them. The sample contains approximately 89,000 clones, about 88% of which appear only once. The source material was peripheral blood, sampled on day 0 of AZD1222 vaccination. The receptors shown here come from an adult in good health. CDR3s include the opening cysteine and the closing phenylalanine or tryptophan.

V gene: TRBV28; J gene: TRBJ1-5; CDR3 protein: CASREGVQPQHF
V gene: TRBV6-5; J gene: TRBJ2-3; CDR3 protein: CASSSGMAQYF
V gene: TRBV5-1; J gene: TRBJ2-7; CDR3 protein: CASSLGQGWEQYF
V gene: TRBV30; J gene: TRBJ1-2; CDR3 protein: CAWIRQDKDGYTF
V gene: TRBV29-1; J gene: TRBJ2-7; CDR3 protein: CSVASGLLAYEQYF
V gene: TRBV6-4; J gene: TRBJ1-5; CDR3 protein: CASSERQDYSNQPQHF
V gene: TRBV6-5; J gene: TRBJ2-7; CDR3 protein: CASRKDSYEQYF
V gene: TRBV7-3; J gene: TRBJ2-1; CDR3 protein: CASSSVAGQQFF
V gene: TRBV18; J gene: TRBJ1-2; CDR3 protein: CASSPGRDFYGYTF
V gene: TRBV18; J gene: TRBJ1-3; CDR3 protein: CASSPGQGTRNTIYF
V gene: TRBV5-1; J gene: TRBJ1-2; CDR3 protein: CASSLVTGRFYTF
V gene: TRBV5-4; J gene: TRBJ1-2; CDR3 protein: CASSSGRGYGYTF
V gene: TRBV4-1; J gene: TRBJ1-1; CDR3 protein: CASSHGTLVEAFF
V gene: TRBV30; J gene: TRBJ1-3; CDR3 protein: CAWSNPQPVSGNTIYF
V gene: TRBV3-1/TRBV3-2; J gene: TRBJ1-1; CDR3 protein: CASSQGRQNTEAFF
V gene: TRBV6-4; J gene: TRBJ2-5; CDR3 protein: CARPEMTETQYF
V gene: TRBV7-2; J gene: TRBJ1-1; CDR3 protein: CASSLSPRGQGTEAFF
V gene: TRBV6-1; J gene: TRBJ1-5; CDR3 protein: CASSEAKFGGNQPQHF
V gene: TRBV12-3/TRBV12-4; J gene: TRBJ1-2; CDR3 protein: CASSGGDFYGYTF
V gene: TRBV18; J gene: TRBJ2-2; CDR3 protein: CASSLDRGTGELFF
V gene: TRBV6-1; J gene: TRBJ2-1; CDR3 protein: CASSGLAGGRTRGKFF
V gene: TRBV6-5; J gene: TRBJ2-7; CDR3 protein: CASMRADEQYF
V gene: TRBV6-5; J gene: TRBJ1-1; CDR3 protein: CASSYSGGRRTEAFF
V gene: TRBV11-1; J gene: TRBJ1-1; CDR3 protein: CASSLKSAGANTEAFF
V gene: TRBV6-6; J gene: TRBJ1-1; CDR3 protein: CASSRGGTGAEGAEAFF
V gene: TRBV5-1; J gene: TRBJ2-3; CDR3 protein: CASSLGASGEDTQYF
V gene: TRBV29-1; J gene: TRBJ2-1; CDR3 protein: CSGGLTRQQFF
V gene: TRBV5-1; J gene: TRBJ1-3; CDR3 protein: CASSFLGADSGNTIYF
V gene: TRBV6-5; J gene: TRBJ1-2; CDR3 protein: CASSPDRAGNGYTF
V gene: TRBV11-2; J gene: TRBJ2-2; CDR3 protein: CASSLTFDRVNTGELFF
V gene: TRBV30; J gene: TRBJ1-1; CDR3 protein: CAWRVGGAMNTEAFF
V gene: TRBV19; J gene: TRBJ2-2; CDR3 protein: CASSPYRGSNTGELFF
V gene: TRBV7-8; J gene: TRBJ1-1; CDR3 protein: CASSLKDF
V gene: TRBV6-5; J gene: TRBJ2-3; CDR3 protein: CASSYRGTDTQYF
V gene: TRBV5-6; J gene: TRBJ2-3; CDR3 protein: CASSSFGTGPDTQYF
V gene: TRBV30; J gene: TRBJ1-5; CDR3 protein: CAWSQQGGNQPQHF
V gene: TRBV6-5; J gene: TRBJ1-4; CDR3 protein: CASSTRTGGDEKLFF
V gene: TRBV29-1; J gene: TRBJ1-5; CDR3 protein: CSVGDRAGQPQHF
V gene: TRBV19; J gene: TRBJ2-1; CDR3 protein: CASSTGGTSSEQFF
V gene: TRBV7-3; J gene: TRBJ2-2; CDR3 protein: CASSSRGGALDTGELFF
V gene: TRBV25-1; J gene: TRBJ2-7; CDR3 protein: CASSDPNNYEQYF